Presented here are 18 T cell receptor beta chains from one specimen sequenced in a study of T cell responses to AZD1222 COVID-19 vaccine. Profiled with immunoSEQ multiplex PCR; TCRdb holds only in-frame clones, not every one. The sample holds 120,000 to 150,000 clones, 92% seen once. This specimen consisted of peripheral blood, obtained 28 days after the second AZD1222 dose. Receptor source: an adult who received the AZD1222 COVID-19 vaccine.

CDR3 nucleotide sequence: TGCGCCAGCAGCTTAGGGCTTCCTAACTATGGCTACACCTTC. Residues: CASSLGLPNYGYTF. The rearrangement uses TRBV5-1 and TRBJ1-2; D ambiguous. The CDR3 is made up of 14 amino acids. The germline V gene has CDR1 SGHRS and CDR2 YFSETQ. V was cut by 2 bases and J by 0 bases, with 8 bases left in between.

This chain joins TRBV28 and TRBJ2-5, with D uncertain. Trimming took 4 bases from V and 3 from J, leaving 9 bases between them. CDR1 and CDR2 (germline): MDHEN, SYDVKM. The CDR3 is made up of 13 amino acids. CDR3 sequence reads: CASSSAAKETQYF. As DNA, the CDR3 is TGTGCCAGCAGTTCGGCAGCCAAAGAGACCCAGTACTTC.

The chain links TRBV19 to TRBJ1-1; TRBD1 aligns across 7 bases. Germline assignment: CDR1 LNHDA and CDR2 SQIVND (reference sequence). The CDR3 totals 13 residues. With V trimmed by 6 bases and J by 4 bases, 5 bases remained unmatched. CDR3 nucleotides: TGTGCCAGTAGATCGACAGGGATCACTGAAGCTTTCTTT. Its translation is CASRSTGITEAFF.

The chain combines TRBV10-1 with TRBJ2-1; the D is unclear. V lost 3 bases to trimming and J lost 7 bases, with 10 bases between them. The CDR3 sequence is 13 residues long. Germline V lookup: CDR1 WNHNN, CDR2 SYGVQD (reference sequence). The CDR3 DNA follows: TGCGCCAGCAGTGATCAGGTTGGGAATGAGCAGTTCTTC. This sequence encodes CASSDQVGNEQFF.

This chain links TRBV3-1 (or the pseudogene TRBV3-2) with TRBJ1-3, with D unresolved. Trimming left V 2 bases short and J 0 bases short, with 8 bases between. Germline V gene lookup returns CDR1 LGHDT and CDR2 YNNKEL (reference sequence). CDR3 length: 15 residues. This CDR3 is CASSQNLFSGNTIYF. The CDR3 DNA follows: TGTGCCAGCAGCCAAAACCTTTTCTCTGGAAACACCATATATTTT.

This clone appeared once. The V call is TRBV6-5, the J call TRBJ2-7; 8 bases line up with TRBD1. The junction had 8 bases not matched to a gene; V was cut back by 5 bases and J by 2 bases. The germline CDR1 and CDR2 sequences are MNHEY and SVGAGI. CDR3 length equals 15 residues. The CDR3 DNA reads TGTGCCAGCAGTCCCTCAGGGGGCGGAACCTACGAGCAGTACGTC. Residues: CASSPSGGGTYEQYV.

The chain has TRBV30 and TRBJ2-1; 12 bases are shared with TRBD2. The ends lost 3 bases at V and 8 bases at J; junction bases unmatched: 17. From germline, CDR1 is GTSNPN and CDR2 SVGIG (reference sequence). The CDR3 totals 18 residues. The CDR3 nucleotides are TGTGCCTGGAGCGTACCGGGGGCTAGCGGGAGGGCCATATATGAGCAGTTCTTC. It encodes CAWSVPGASGRAIYEQFF.

The rearrangement uses TRBV6-5 and TRBJ2-6; D perhaps matches TRBD1 (6 bases). Trimming took off 4 bases at V and 1 base at J, with 8 bases between the two ends. Germline V gene sequence: CDR1 MNHEY, CDR2 SVGAGI. CDR3 size: 15 residues. The CDR3 DNA sequence: TGTGCCAGCAGTTTCGGGACATCTGGGGCCAACGTCCTGACTTTC. It codes for CASSFGTSGANVLTF.

The rearrangement joins TRBV11-2 to TRBJ2-1; D gene ambiguous. The CDR3 consists of 13 residues. The V end was cut by 5 bases, the J end by 4 bases, with 9 bases between. CDR1 is SGHAT, CDR2 FQNNGV, per germline. The CDR3 DNA sequence: TGTGCCAGCAGCCCTAGGGTGTACAATGAGCAGTTCTTC. Translating it yields CASSPRVYNEQFF. Looking up the rest from reference TRBV11-2 and TRBJ2-1 gives the full variable domain: EAGVAQSPRYKIIEKRQSVAFWCNPISGHATLYWYQQILGQGPKLLIQFQNNGVVDDSQLPKDRFSAERLKGVDSTLKIQPAKLEDSAVYLCASSPRVYNEQFFGPGTRLTVL.

The chain recombines TRBV5-1 with TRBJ2-5; D gene unclear. V shed 5 bases and J shed 5 bases, with 10 bases lying between them. The CDR3 covers 12 residues. Germline CDR1 and CDR2: SGHRS and YFSETQ. CDR3 sequence (DNA): TGCGCCAGCAGAAAAGGTCTGGAGACCCAGTACTTC. It codes for CASRKGLETQYF.

V is TRBV27 and J is TRBJ2-1; unclear D gene. The V gene's germline CDR1 is MNHEY and CDR2 SMNVEV (reference sequence). Trimming removed 6 bases from V and 4 bases from J, with 16 bases in between. The CDR3 is made up of 15 amino acids. CDR3 sequence reads: CASSRRNGPYNEQFF. CDR3 nucleotides: TGTGCCAGCAGCAGAAGAAATGGGCCTTACAATGAGCAGTTCTTC.

The CDR3 bases are TGTGCCAGCAGCCTAGGCGGGGGCCCTAATGAAAAACTGTTTTTT. It encodes CASSLGGGPNEKLFF. The gene calls are TRBV9 and TRBJ1-4, with D tentatively TRBD1 (6 bases). Trimming removed 4 bases from V and 3 bases from J, with 13 bases in between. CDR1 SGDLS and CDR2 YYNGEE come from the germline V gene. The CDR3 runs 15 residues.

The V call is TRBV27, the J call TRBJ1-2, with D uncertain. This CDR3 spans 13 amino acids. V was trimmed by 6 bases and J by 5 bases, leaving 13 bases between them. Looked up from germline, CDR1 is MNHEY and CDR2 is SMNVEV (reference sequence). CDR3 bases: TGTGCCAGCAGCGGCTTTACGGAGTATGGCTACACCTTC. Amino acid sequence: CASSGFTEYGYTF.

This sequence joins TRBV27 and TRBJ1-1; D is possibly TRBD1 (5 bases). V lost 5 bases, J lost 4 bases, and 20 bases lay in between. Germline lookup yields CDR1 MNHEY and CDR2 SMNVEV (reference sequence). The CDR3 loop spans 16 amino acids. The CDR3 DNA reads TGTGCCAGCAGTACTCTCTTAGGGGCTTGGGGCACTGAAGCTTTCTTT. Protein product: CASSTLLGAWGTEAFF.

The chain employs TRBV18 and TRBJ1-1; 11 bases align to TRBD1. Germline V gives CDR1 KGHSH, CDR2 LQKENI. J gave up 6 bases and V 4 bases, and 7 bases lay outside the gene matches. The CDR3 sequence is 15 residues long. This chain's CDR3 is CASSRPWTGGPEAFF. CDR3 in DNA: TGTGCCAGCTCACGTCCTTGGACAGGGGGCCCTGAAGCTTTCTTT.

This chain connects TRBV6-6 to TRBJ2-1; 7 bases match TRBD2. With V trimmed by 2 bases and J by 1 base, 5 bases remained unmatched. The CDR3 has 16 residues. Germline V gives CDR1 MNHNY, CDR2 SVGAGI (reference sequence). The CDR3 DNA reads TGTGCCAGCAGTTACGAGCGGGATAGTTCCTACAATGAGCAGTTCTTC. Translated: CASSYERDSSYNEQFF.

The rearrangement links TRBV5-3 to TRBJ1-5; D ambiguous. TRBV5-3 is annotated as an ORF whose role is uncertain. This CDR3 is 13 amino acids long. The V end was cut by 2 bases, the J end by 7 bases, with 10 bases between. CDR3 coding DNA: TGTGCCAGAAGCTTTAAGGGAGGGCAGCCCCAGCATTTT. It is translated as CARSFKGGQPQHF.

This clone was seen only once. The chain combines TRBV7-2 with TRBJ2-5; 9 bases match TRBD2. Trimming at V came to 1 base and at J to 5 bases, leaving 2 bases not matched to a gene. Germline V gene data show CDR1 as SGHTA and CDR2 as FQGNSA. This CDR3 has 14 amino acids. The CDR3 here is CASSLGLAGETQYF. DNA of the CDR3: TGTGCCAGCAGCTTAGGGCTAGCGGGGGAGACCCAGTACTTC.